The 17 T cell receptor beta chains given below trace back to one sample, sequenced in a study of Ad26.COV2.S vaccination and SARS-CoV-2 variants. Sequenced by immunoSEQ multiplex PCR; TCRdb stores in-frame clones only, minus some. This table has some 390,000 clones, about 85% appearing once. Sample treatment: some 19 received Ad26.COV2.S at low or high dose, single or two shots; five or six received placebo; per-sample allocation not given. Vaccine and placebo recipients were sampled on day 63 after the first injection. Sequencing used peripheral blood, obtained in a trial of Ad26.COV2.S vaccine versus placebo. The receptor set was obtained from a person aged 18-60 years who received the Ad26.COV2.S COVID-19 vaccine or a placebo.

The V call is TRBV6-5, the J call TRBJ2-4; D gene ambiguous. Germline CDR1 and CDR2: MNHEY and SVGAGI. The CDR3 has 11 amino acids. V was shortened by 10 bases and J by 8 bases, with 12 bases between the two germline ends. The CDR3 spells CATRDGDIQYF. The CDR3 DNA sequence: TGTGCCACTCGAGACGGTGACATTCAGTACTTC.

This clone has a single count. The chain links TRBV6-2 or TRBV6-3 to TRBJ2-1, with a weak D call TRBD2 (7 bases). V was trimmed by 2 bases and J by 9 bases, leaving 14 bases between them. The CDR3 is 14 residues long. The germline gives CDR1 MNHEY, CDR2 SVGEGT. In DNA, the CDR3 is TGTGCCAGCAGTTACCAGTGGGGGGGCAGTGAGCAGTTCTTC. Protein product: CASSYQWGGSEQFF.

The V and J genes are TRBV24-1 and TRBJ2-1, with D possibly TRBD2 on 6 matching bases. Germline CDR1 KGHDR, CDR2 SFDVKD. This CDR3 is built from 18 residues. V lost 1 base to trimming and J lost 2 bases, with 17 bases between them. The CDR3 DNA follows: TGTGCCACCAGTGATTTACCGATTGGAGGGCCCACCTACAATGAGCAGTTCTTC. Translated: CATSDLPIGGPTYNEQFF.

V and J are TRBV5-1 and TRBJ2-3, with TRBD2 matching over 15 bases. The junction had 8 bases not matched to a gene; V was cut back by 7 bases and J by 5 bases. Germline V gene lookup returns CDR1 SGHRS and CDR2 YFSETQ. CDR3 length equals 16 residues. In nucleotides, the CDR3 is TGCGCCAGCGGGAGGACTAGCGGGGGGGCCGGAGATACGCAGTATTTT. Its translation is CASGRTSGGAGDTQYF.

The V call is TRBV5-4, the J call TRBJ2-7, with 10 bases that match TRBD1. V dropped 3 bases and J dropped 4; count of bases not matched to a gene: 4. The CDR3 length is 14 residues. CDR1 SGHNT and CDR2 YYREEE come from the germline V gene (reference sequence). The CDR3 nucleotides read TGTGCCAGCAGCTCCGGACAGGGGGGGTACGAGCAGTACTTC. It is translated as CASSSGQGGYEQYF.

The V and J genes are TRBV12-3 or TRBV12-4 and TRBJ2-3; D not resolved. Trimming cost V 5 bases and J 2 bases, with 5 bases left between them. This CDR3 region has 12 residues. DNA for the CDR3: TGTGCCAGCAGTGCCTCCACAGATACGCAGTATTTT. Its protein is CASSASTDTQYF.

This clone was seen just once. CDR3 bases: TGTGCCAGCAGCCAATCCCACAATGAGCAGTTCTTC. Amino acid sequence: CASSQSHNEQFF. V usage is TRBV3-1 (or the pseudogene TRBV3-2) and J usage is TRBJ2-1, with D uncertain. This CDR3 spans 12 amino acids. V was pared by 2 bases and J by 5 bases, with 4 bases between. Germline lookup yields CDR1 LGHDT and CDR2 YNNKEL (reference sequence).

V usage is TRBV27 and J usage is TRBJ1-3; D might be TRBD1 (5 bases). This CDR3 region has 14 residues. With 8 bases removed from V and 1 base from J, the gap between germline ends came to 12 bases. Germline loops: CDR1 MNHEY, CDR2 SMNVEV (reference sequence). This CDR3 reads CASEIGGSGNTIYF. In nucleotides, the CDR3 is TGTGCCAGCGAGATTGGGGGTTCTGGAAACACCATATATTTT.

With regard to this clone: Other DNA sequences of this sample code for an identical CDR3. The V gene is TRBV12-3 or TRBV12-4, the J gene TRBJ1-1; no clear D. V lost 3 bases and J 2 bases, leaving 7 bases between the germline ends. There are 13 residues in the CDR3. In DNA, the CDR3 is TGTGCCAGCAGTTTCGGAGGCAACACTGAAGCTTTCTTT. Translated: CASSFGGNTEAFF.

This clone appeared a few times. V gene TRBV2 combines with J gene TRBJ1-6, with TRBD1 as a possible D gene (6 bases). CDR1 SNHLY and CDR2 FYNNEI come from the germline V gene. There are 14 residues in the CDR3. Trimming left V 11 bases short and J 5 bases short, with 16 bases between. This chain's CDR3 is CAGSPGTNNSPLHF. CDR3 nucleotides: TGTGCCGGAAGCCCCGGGACAAATAATTCACCCCTCCACTTT.

This sequence joins TRBV7-6 and TRBJ2-3; D ambiguous. V shed 2 bases and J shed 1 base, with 13 bases lying between them. The CDR3 contains 16 residues. CDR1 is SGHVS, CDR2 FNYEAQ, per germline. In DNA form, the CDR3 reads TGTGCCAGCAGCTTAACCCCAACCGTCGGCACAGATACGCAGTATTTT. Translation: CASSLTPTVGTDTQYF.

The CDR3 bases are TGTGCCAGCAGTGAAGGAAGGGTAGGGACACGCAATTCACCCCTCCACTTT. Translation: CASSEGRVGTRNSPLHF. The chain has TRBV6-1 and TRBJ1-6, with a possible D match to TRBD1 (6 bases). CDR1 is MNHNS and CDR2 is SASEGT in the germline V gene. V lost 1 base, J lost 7 bases, and 17 bases lay in between. There are 17 residues in the CDR3.

This clone was observed a single time. The CDR3 spells CASSLGGYGPYEQYF. The CDR3 nucleotides read TGCGCCAGCAGCTTGGGAGGATATGGCCCCTACGAGCAGTACTTC. V and J are TRBV5-1 and TRBJ2-7; D is unresolved. The CDR3 is 15 residues long. Germline V gene sequence: CDR1 SGHRS, CDR2 YFSETQ. Trimming stripped 0 bases from V and 2 bases from J, with 12 bases between.

The chain links TRBV5-4 to TRBJ2-2, with D possibly TRBD1 on 6 matching bases. The CDR3 consists of 13 residues. The ends were cut back, 4 bases at V and 5 bases at J, with 9 bases in the middle. Per the germline V gene, CDR1 is SGHNT and CDR2 is YYREEE (reference sequence). The CDR3 is CASSVRGTGELFF. CDR3 in DNA: TGTGCCAGCAGCGTCAGGGGAACCGGGGAGCTGTTTTTT.

The chain has TRBV4-1 and TRBJ1-1; tentative D call: TRBD1 (6 bases). The CDR3 loop spans 14 amino acids. Germline assignment: CDR1 MGHRA and CDR2 YSYEKL. V was cut by 4 bases and J by 1 base, with 10 bases left in between. CDR3 in amino acids: CASSRQTGNTEAFF. The CDR3 DNA reads TGCGCCAGCAGCCGACAGACAGGGAACACTGAAGCTTTCTTT.

The CDR3 sequence is CASSYGGVRTLSGYTF. The CDR3 bases are TGTGCCAGCAGTTACGGGGGTGTTCGGACCCTGTCTGGCTACACCTTC. The chain links TRBV6-5 to TRBJ1-2; tentative D call: TRBD1 (5 bases). The CDR3 contains 16 residues. Trimming shortened V by 2 bases and J by 7 bases, and 20 bases separated the two germline ends. The germline CDR1 and CDR2 sequences are MNHEY and SVGAGI.

The rearrangement joins TRBV5-4 to TRBJ2-3; possibly TRBD1 or TRBD2 for D (6 bases each). Trimming shortened V by 7 bases and J by 4 bases, and 7 bases separated the two germline ends. Germline assignment: CDR1 SGHNT and CDR2 YYREEE (reference sequence). The CDR3 has 11 residues. The CDR3 spells CASGGPDTQYF. The DNA of the CDR3 is TGTGCCAGCGGGGGGCCAGATACGCAGTATTTT.